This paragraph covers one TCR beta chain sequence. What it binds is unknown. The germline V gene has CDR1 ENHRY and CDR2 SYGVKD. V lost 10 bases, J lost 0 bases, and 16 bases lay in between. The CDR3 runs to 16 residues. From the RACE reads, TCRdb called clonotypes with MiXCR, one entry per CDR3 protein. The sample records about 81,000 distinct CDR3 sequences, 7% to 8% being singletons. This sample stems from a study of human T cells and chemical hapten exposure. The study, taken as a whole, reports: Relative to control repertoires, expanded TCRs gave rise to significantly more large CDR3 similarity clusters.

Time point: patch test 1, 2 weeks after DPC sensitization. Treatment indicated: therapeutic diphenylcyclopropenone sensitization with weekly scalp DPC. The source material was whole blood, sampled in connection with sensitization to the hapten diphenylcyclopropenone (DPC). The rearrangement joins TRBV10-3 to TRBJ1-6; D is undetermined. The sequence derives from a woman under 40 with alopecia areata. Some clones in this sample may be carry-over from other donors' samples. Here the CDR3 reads CATGQGGSSYNSPLHF. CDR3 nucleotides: TGTGCCACCGGTCAAGGAGGCAGCTCCTATAATTCACCCCTCCACTTT.